A selection of T cell receptor beta chains follows, all from one sample in a study of blood T cell repertoires in COVID-19. The data were produced by immunoSEQ multiplex PCR, yet TCRdb's version contains in-frame clones alone and is incomplete. The table includes a few hundred thousand clones, roughly 83% detected once. Input material: peripheral blood. These receptors were obtained from a woman between 50 and 59 years old with acute or convalescent COVID-19. The CDR3 runs from the conserved cysteine through the conserved F or W. D genes are given only for firm matches. A row's size may be missing; if present it is once, few, many or a size class.

CDR3 | DNA | size | D | J | V
CASSPRQTAYGYTF | TGTGCCAGCAGCCCCAGACAGACAGCATATGGCTACACCTTC | - | - | TRBJ1-2 | TRBV14
CASGNLTSGNSYEQYF | TGTGCCAGCGGTAACCTCACTAGCGGGAACTCCTACGAGCAGTACTTC | - | TRBD2 | TRBJ2-7 | TRBV25-1
CASSATSGRAASAEQYF | TGTGCCAGCAGTGCGACTAGCGGGAGGGCCGCTTCCGCCGAGCAGTACTTC | - | TRBD2 | TRBJ2-7 | TRBV6-1
CASSSETGGNTEAFF | TGTGCCAGCTCATCCGAGACAGGGGGAAACACTGAAGCTTTCTTT | - | TRBD1 | TRBJ1-1 | TRBV18
CASSITSGGGYNEQFF | TGTGCCAGCAGCATAACTAGCGGGGGGGGCTACAATGAGCAGTTCTTC | few | TRBD2 | TRBJ2-1 | TRBV13
CASSRDTGIPSEQYF | TGTGCCAGCAGTAGAGATACAGGGATCCCTTCCGAGCAGTACTTC | - | - | TRBJ2-7 | TRBV6-2/TRBV6-3
CATSDPGSDSNQPQHF | TGTGCCACCAGTGACCCCGGCAGCGATAGCAATCAGCCCCAGCATTTT | once | - | TRBJ1-5 | TRBV24-1
CASSLPGGNEQYF | TGTGCCAGCAGCTTACCCGGGGGAAACGAGCAGTACTTC | - | - | TRBJ2-7 | TRBV5-6
CASRTGGGTEAFF | TGTGCCAGCAGGACAGGGGGAGGCACTGAAGCTTTCTTT | - | TRBD1 | TRBJ1-1 | TRBV12-3/TRBV12-4
CASGEQGTEQYF | TGTGCCAGCGGGGAACAGGGTACCGAGCAGTACTTC | - | - | TRBJ2-7 | TRBV7-9
CASSLPTGLQETQYF | TGTGCCAGCAGTTTACCGACAGGCCTACAAGAGACCCAGTACTTC | - | - | TRBJ2-5 | TRBV28
CASSEARGAGQPQHF | TGTGCCAGCAGTGAAGCGCGGGGGGCCGGACAGCCCCAGCATTTT | few | - | TRBJ1-5 | TRBV2
CASSLQSNQPQHF | TGTGCCAGCAGCCTACAGAGCAATCAGCCCCAGCATTTT | - | - | TRBJ1-5 | TRBV5-6
CASSQDLGLRNSPLHF | TGTGCCAGCAGCCAAGACTTGGGACTCCGGAATTCACCCCTCCACTTT | - | - | TRBJ1-6 | TRBV4-2
CASSAPQQLRAGELFF | TGTGCCAGCAGCGCCCCCCAGCAGTTACGGGCCGGGGAGCTGTTTTTT | - | - | TRBJ2-2 | TRBV27
CSVFGVQGRYNEQFF | TGCAGCGTTTTCGGGGTACAGGGACGCTACAATGAGCAGTTCTTC | - | - | TRBJ2-1 | TRBV29-1
CAWLPGQGSTGELFF | TGTGCCTGGCTTCCGGGACAGGGATCCACCGGGGAGCTGTTTTTT | - | TRBD1 | TRBJ2-2 | TRBV30
CASTPGQGNSPLHF | TGTGCCAGCACTCCTGGGCAGGGTAATTCACCCCTCCACTTT | - | - | TRBJ1-6 | TRBV9
CASSLEASGGIGNTIYF | TGCGCCAGCAGCCTCGAAGCGTCAGGGGGGATTGGAAACACCATATATTTT | - | TRBD1 | TRBJ1-3 | TRBV4-3
CASSPLAGVYYEQYF | TGTGCCAGCTCACCGCTAGCGGGGGTCTACTACGAGCAGTACTTC | - | TRBD2 | TRBJ2-7 | TRBV18
CASREAGNYEQYF | TGTGCCAGCCGAGAGGCGGGTAACTACGAGCAGTACTTC | - | - | TRBJ2-7 | TRBV6-5
CASRILDTGGCMNTEAFF | TGTGCCAGCAGGATATTAGATACAGGGGGCTGCATGAACACTGAAGCTTTCTTT | - | - | TRBJ1-1 | TRBV21-1
CASSAPGQGGSYEQYF | TGTGCCAGTAGTGCACCGGGACAGGGGGGGAGCTACGAGCAGTACTTC | - | TRBD1 | TRBJ2-7 | TRBV19
CASSPPSGRDGYTF | TGTGCCAGCAGCCCCCCCAGCGGGAGGGATGGCTACACCTTC | - | - | TRBJ1-2 | TRBV21-1
CASSVGISYEQYF | TGTGCCAGCAGCGTAGGTATCTCCTACGAGCAGTACTTC | - | - | TRBJ2-7 | TRBV9
CASTFKPGQGSYEQYF | TGTGCCAGCACTTTTAAACCGGGACAGGGGAGCTACGAGCAGTACTTC | - | TRBD1 | TRBJ2-7 | TRBV27
CASRPGLAKNIQYF | TGTGCCAGTAGACCAGGACTAGCCAAAAACATTCAGTACTTC | once | - | TRBJ2-4 | TRBV19
CASSLGTFYGYTF | TGCGCCAGCAGCTTGGGGACTTTCTATGGCTACACCTTC | - | - | TRBJ1-2 | TRBV5-1
CASSVAWDRPDTQYF | TGTGCCAGCAGCGTAGCATGGGACAGGCCAGATACGCAGTATTTT | - | TRBD1 | TRBJ2-3 | TRBV9
CASSSRGQGGGYTF | TGTGCCAGCAGCTCGAGGGGACAGGGGGGAGGCTACACCTTC | - | TRBD1 | TRBJ1-2 | TRBV9
CASSARGGDGYTF | TGTGCCAGCAGCGCGAGGGGGGGCGATGGCTACACCTTC | - | - | TRBJ1-2 | TRBV7-9
CASSLGGPIGTDTQYF | TGCGCCAGCAGCTTGGGGGGGCCTATCGGCACAGATACGCAGTATTTT | - | - | TRBJ2-3 | TRBV5-1
CASSSIGGNTIYF | TGCGCCAGCAGCTCCATCGGTGGAAACACCATATATTTT | - | - | TRBJ1-3 | TRBV5-1
CASSTGVRTEAFF | TGTGCCAGCTCGACAGGGGTCCGCACTGAAGCTTTCTTT | - | TRBD1 | TRBJ1-1 | TRBV6-5
CSEVTGYEQFF | TGCAGCGAGGTTACAGGGTACGAGCAGTTCTTC | - | - | TRBJ2-1 | TRBV29-1
CASSLDRLAAEQYF | TGTGCCAGCAGCTTAGATCGACTAGCGGCGGAGCAGTACTTC | - | TRBD2 | TRBJ2-7 | TRBV11-2
CATSRDKDYYNEQFF | TGTGCCACCAGCAGAGATAAGGACTACTACAATGAGCAGTTCTTC | - | - | TRBJ2-1 | TRBV15
CASREQTGDYGYTF | TGTGCCAGCAGGGAACAGACAGGGGACTATGGCTACACCTTC | - | TRBD1 | TRBJ1-2 | TRBV11-2
CASRRTDSGANVLTF | TGTGCCAGTAGGAGAACAGACTCTGGGGCCAACGTCCTGACTTTC | - | - | TRBJ2-6 | TRBV19
CSDIETSGGFTDTQYF | TGCAGCGACATAGAGACTAGCGGGGGGTTTACAGATACGCAGTATTTT | - | TRBD2 | TRBJ2-3 | TRBV29-1
CAWSFPWTGNSPLHF | TGTGCCTGGAGTTTCCCTTGGACAGGGAATTCACCCCTCCACTTT | - | TRBD1 | TRBJ1-6 | TRBV30
CASSHGPGNQPQHF | TGTGCCAGTAGCCATGGGCCGGGGAATCAGCCCCAGCATTTT | - | - | TRBJ1-5 | TRBV19
CATSRTRTEGSYGYTF | TGTGCCACCAGCAGAACCCGGACAGAAGGGAGCTATGGCTACACCTTC | - | - | TRBJ1-2 | TRBV15
CASSIEAGVGTQYF | TGTGCCAGTAGTATTGAAGCGGGAGTGGGGACCCAGTACTTC | - | TRBD2 | TRBJ2-5 | TRBV19
CASSPPPLTAGGQEQFF | TGTGCCAGCTCACCACCCCCTCTGACGGCGGGGGGCCAAGAGCAGTTCTTC | - | TRBD2 | TRBJ2-1 | TRBV18
CASSTSLRGGQYF | TGTGCCAGCAGTACCTCCCTGCGGGGGGGGCAGTATTTT | - | TRBD2 | TRBJ2-3 | TRBV6-2/TRBV6-3
CASSQRRDTEAFF | TGTGCCAGCAGTCAGAGGAGGGACACTGAAGCTTTCTTT | - | - | TRBJ1-1 | TRBV27
CASSQSFNQPQHF | TGTGCCAGCAGCCAATCCTTCAATCAGCCCCAGCATTTT | - | - | TRBJ1-5 | TRBV14